This entry concerns a single T cell receptor (beta chain). The sample originates from a study of blood T cell repertoires in COVID-19. For the study at large: Acute and convalescent COVID-19 samples came from the United States, Italy and Spain. From T cells, B-cell-depleted T cells, or PBMCs came the material, which was cDNA or gDNA.

V lost 6 bases and J 1 base, leaving 10 bases between the germline ends. The CDR3 sequence is 14 residues long. Germline V gene data show CDR1 as MNHEY and CDR2 as SMNVEV (reference sequence). Original handling: Quantification of nucleated cells was approximated via reference gene primer amplification. Assay: immunoSEQ multiplex PCR; the TCRdb copy retains only in-frame clones and omits some. V, J and clone size reflect that table, while D and trimming were determined from the DNA. The repertoire holds fewer than 60,000 clones, with more than 75% as singletons. The sample consisted of peripheral blood. J is TRBJ1-5 and V is TRBV27, with D unresolved. The sequence was collected from a woman at least 80 years old with acute or convalescent COVID-19. As DNA, the CDR3 is TGTGCCAGCAGCCGAGGGTGGAGCAATCAGCCCCAGCATTTT. Residues: CASSRGWSNQPQHF.